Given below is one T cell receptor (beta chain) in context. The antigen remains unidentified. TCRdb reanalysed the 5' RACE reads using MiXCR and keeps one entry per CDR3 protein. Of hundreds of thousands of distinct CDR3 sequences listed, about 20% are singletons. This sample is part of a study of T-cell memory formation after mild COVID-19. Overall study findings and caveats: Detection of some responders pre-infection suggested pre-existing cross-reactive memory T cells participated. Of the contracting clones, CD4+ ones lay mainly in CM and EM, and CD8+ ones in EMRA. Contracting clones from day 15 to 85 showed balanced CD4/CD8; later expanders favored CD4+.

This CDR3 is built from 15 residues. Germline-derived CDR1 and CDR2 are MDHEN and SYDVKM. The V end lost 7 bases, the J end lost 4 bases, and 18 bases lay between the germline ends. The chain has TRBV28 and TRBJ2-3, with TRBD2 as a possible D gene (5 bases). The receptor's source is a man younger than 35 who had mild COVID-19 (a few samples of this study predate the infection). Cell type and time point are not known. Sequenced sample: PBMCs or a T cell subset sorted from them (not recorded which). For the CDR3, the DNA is TGTGCCAGCACCCAAGGAGGCAGATGGGCAGATACGCAGTATTTT. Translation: CASTQGGRWADTQYF.